The present T cell receptor (beta chain) was sequenced within a study of regulatory T cells in long-lasting Graves disease. Arm-PCR of CDR3 regions and iRepertoire HTBI primers were the basis on which TCR beta libraries were built. In TCRdb, the multiplex PCR reads were re-called with MiXCR into one record per CDR3 protein. The data contain some 330,000 distinct CDR3 sequences, 12% of them singletons. Time point defined: newly diagnosed GD, antithyroid drugs for less than 3 months. PBMC-derived RNA was used for the TCR library. This clonotype was detected only a few times. Mismatch with germline at one junction end may stem from a read error. This sample was shared with a second study, whose subject was T cells in Graves' hyperthyroidism and ophthalmopathy.

Sequenced here: peripheral blood mononuclear cells (PBMCs), sampled at new diagnosis, from a patient treated with antithyroid drugs. This receptor was taken from a woman aged 18-35 years with Graves disease.

CDR3 region: CASSLPWSGAPITEASF. The CDR3 DNA reads TGTGCCAGCAGCTTACCATGGAGCGGGGCGCCTATCACTGAAGCTTCCTTT. The rearrangement joins TRBV7-2 to TRBJ1-1; a possible D gene is TRBD1 (5 bases). There are 17 residues in the CDR3. CDR1 and CDR2 (germline): SGHTA, FQGNSA.